This passage covers 23 T cell receptor beta chains from one sample sequenced in a study of regulatory and conventional T cells in RAG deficiency. The sorted conventional CD4+ T cells were CD25-low and CD127-high, with genomic DNA sequenced. Sequenced by immunoSEQ multiplex PCR; TCRdb stores in-frame clones only, minus some. The sample contains roughly 30,000 clones, approximately 96% of which appear only once. The same data also contributed to another study, on regulatory T cells. As that study records: The PCR used 52 TRBV and 13 TRBJ primers.

The sequenced material came from CD25- CD4+ T cells sorted from blood. These receptor sequences come from a human donor in good health.

The chain has TRBV6-4 and TRBJ2-3, with TRBD2 matching over 9 bases. This CDR3 contains 16 residues. CDR1 is MRHNA, CDR2 SNTAGT, per germline. Trimming cost V 3 bases and J 1 base; bases outside gene matches: 5. CDR3 loop: CASSEFRTSGTDTQYF. The CDR3 DNA follows: TGTGCCAGCAGTGAGTTTAGGACTAGCGGCACAGATACGCAGTATTTT.

This sequence joins TRBV5-1 and TRBJ2-5, with D possibly TRBD1 on 6 matching bases. Gene TRBJ2-7 matches the end of the DNA better, so the J call may be wrong. This CDR3 is built from 14 residues. Germline V CDR1 and CDR2: SGHRS, YFSETQ. The CDR3 loop reads CASSLGTVSYEQYF. The CDR3 DNA reads as TGCGCCAGCAGCTTGGGGACAGTCTCCTACGAGCAGTACTTC.

The gene calls are TRBV15 and TRBJ1-3; 8 bases agree with TRBD1. The trim removed 6 bases at V and 3 bases at J, leaving 13 bases unmatched. The CDR3 sequence is 17 residues long. Germline V gives CDR1 LNHNV, CDR2 YYDKDF (reference sequence). For the CDR3, the DNA is TGTGCCACCAGGGCTTCGCAGGGGGCTTGGCGTGGAAACACCATATATTTT. Its translation: CATRASQGAWRGNTIYF.

This chain's CDR3 is CASSLVAGGLYNSGQFF. Here the CDR3 DNA reads TGTGCCAGCAGCTTAGTCGCGGGGGGGTTATACAATAGCGGGCAGTTCTTC. V gene TRBV7-2 combines with J gene TRBJ2-1; 9 bases agree with TRBD2. Germline V gene data show CDR1 as SGHTA and CDR2 as FQGNSA. The J segment lost 12 bases and the V segment lost 1 base, leaving 16 bases of the junction unmatched. The length of the CDR3 is 17 residues.

V and J are TRBV29-1 and TRBJ2-3; possible D gene TRBD1, 5 bases. The CDR3 is 12 residues long. Germline CDR1 and CDR2: SQVTM and ANQGSEA. Trimming pared 4 bases from V and 1 base from J, leaving 6 bases between. The CDR3 coding sequence is TGCAGCGTTGTACAGGGCACAGATACGCAGTATTTT. This codes for CSVVQGTDTQYF.

The J gene is TRBJ1-4, the V gene TRBV12-5, with D possibly being TRBD1 (5 bases). From germline, CDR1 is LGHNT and CDR2 FRNRAP. The V end lost 6 bases, the J end lost 3 bases, and 17 bases lay between the germline ends. The CDR3 is made up of 16 amino acids. The CDR3 loop reads CASGGASGTPNEKLFF. CDR3 DNA sequence: TGTGCTAGTGGAGGGGCGTCGGGCACTCCTAATGAAAAACTGTTTTTT.

The chain uses TRBV6-5 and TRBJ1-3; 10 bases are a match to TRBD1. Germline V gives CDR1 MNHEY, CDR2 SVGAGI. J gave up 5 bases and V 8 bases, and 6 bases lay outside the gene matches. The CDR3 is 14 residues long. This chain's CDR3 is CASCRDRGRNTIYF. The CDR3 nucleotides read TGTGCCAGCTGCCGGGACAGGGGAAGAAACACCATATATTTT.

V usage is TRBV5-5 and J usage is TRBJ1-5; D ambiguous. The CDR3 extends over 15 amino acids. V was pared by 1 base and J by 3 bases, with 11 bases between. CDR1 and CDR2 (germline): SGHKS, YYEKEE (reference sequence). Written as DNA, the CDR3 is TGTGCCAGCAGCTTGCTGGGCCAGGACAATCAGCCCCAGCATTTT. It yields the protein CASSLLGQDNQPQHF.

This chain joins TRBV4-2 and TRBJ1-5; D may be TRBD1 (6 bases). V was pared by 4 bases and J by 0 bases, with 28 bases between. CDR1 and CDR2 from the germline V gene are LGHNA and YNFKEQ. The CDR3 runs 21 residues. The CDR3 bases are TGTGCCAGCAGCCCCAATTCTCCATGGGACACGGCAAAACATAGCAATCAGCCCCAGCATTTT. It codes for CASSPNSPWDTAKHSNQPQHF.

The CDR3 sequence is CASSLDRGDGYTF. The DNA of the CDR3 is TGTGCCAGCAGCTTGGACAGGGGAGACGGCTACACCTTC. The chain combines TRBV5-4 with TRBJ1-2; 7 nucleotides agree with TRBD1. Germline CDR1 is SGHNT and CDR2 is YYREEE (reference sequence). The CDR3 loop spans 13 amino acids. After removal of 0 bases from V and 8 bases from J, the junction contained 4 bases not matched to a gene.

The rearrangement joins TRBV29-1 to TRBJ2-1; 9 bases line up with TRBD2. The CDR3 totals 13 residues. Germline V gene data show CDR1 as SQVTM and CDR2 as ANQGSEA. J was trimmed by 2 bases and V by 4 bases; bases with no gene match: 0. The CDR3 sequence: CSVGGRAYNEQFF. CDR3 DNA sequence: TGCAGCGTTGGCGGGAGGGCCTACAATGAGCAGTTCTTC.

The genes are TRBV5-1 and TRBJ2-7; TRBD2 aligns across 12 bases. The J segment lost 0 bases and the V segment lost 4 bases, leaving 5 bases of the junction unmatched. This CDR3 contains 16 residues. CDR1 and CDR2 from the germline V gene are SGHRS and YFSETQ. The CDR3 sequence is CASSAGLAGASYEQYF. CDR3 DNA sequence: TGCGCCAGCAGCGCGGGACTAGCGGGTGCCTCCTACGAGCAGTACTTC.

This sequence joins TRBV30 and TRBJ2-7; 8 bases are shared with TRBD1. The V gene's germline CDR1 is GTSNPN and CDR2 SVGIG (reference sequence). CDR3 length: 13 residues. The ends lost 3 bases at V and 5 bases at J; junction bases unmatched: 6. For the CDR3, the DNA is TGTGCCTGGAGCCCGGACAGGGTCCACGAGCAGTACTTC. Translating it yields CAWSPDRVHEQYF. Together with reference TRBV30 and TRBJ2-7, the CDR3 gives the full variable domain: SQTIHQWPATLVQPVGSPLSLECTVEGTSNPNLYWYRQAAGRGLQLLFYSVGIGQISSEVPQNLSASRPQDRQFILSSKKLLLSDSGFYLCAWSPDRVHEQYFGPGTRLTVT.

The genes are TRBV6-5 and TRBJ1-6; 7 bases agree with TRBD1. Trimming at V came to 4 bases and at J to 5 bases, leaving 2 bases not matched to a gene. This CDR3 has 14 amino acids. Germline-derived CDR1 and CDR2 are MNHEY and SVGAGI. The CDR3 DNA reads as TGTGCCAGCAGTTCCGGGACAGATAATTCACCCCTCCACTTT. It encodes CASSSGTDNSPLHF.

This clone was counted a few times. This chain joins TRBV6-6 and TRBJ1-3, with TRBD1 matching 7 bases. The germline gives CDR1 MNHNY, CDR2 SVGAGI (reference sequence). CDR3 size: 14 residues. With 6 bases clipped from V and 2 bases from J, the junction kept 4 bases outside the gene matches. The chain's CDR3 is CASSRTGAGNTIYF. As DNA, the CDR3 is TGTGCCAGCAGCCGCACAGGGGCTGGAAACACCATATATTTT.

This chain connects TRBV30 to TRBJ1-4; TRBD1 is a possible D gene (5 bases). V lost 3 bases to trimming and J lost 4 bases, with 15 bases between them. This CDR3 has 15 residues. Germline V CDR1 and CDR2: GTSNPN, SVGIG (reference sequence). In DNA form, the CDR3 reads TGTGCCTGGAGCCCCAGCAGGGTGGATAATGAAAAACTGTTTTTT. It translates to CAWSPSRVDNEKLFF. The variable domain in full, completed from reference TRBV30 and TRBJ1-4, reads SQTIHQWPATLVQPVGSPLSLECTVEGTSNPNLYWYRQAAGRGLQLLFYSVGIGQISSEVPQNLSASRPQDRQFILSSKKLLLSDSGFYLCAWSPSRVDNEKLFFGSGTQLSVL.

The chain uses TRBV11-3 and TRBJ2-3; no clear D gene. The V gene lost 2 bases and the J gene lost 5 bases, with 11 bases spanning the gap. This CDR3 has 14 amino acids. The germline V gene has CDR1 SGHNT and CDR2 YENEEA. CDR3 nucleotide sequence: TGTGCCAGCAGCTTAAACCCACAGAGAGATACGCAGTATTTT. Its translation is CASSLNPQRDTQYF.

This clone was observed once. This chain connects TRBV4-1 to TRBJ1-4; possible D gene TRBD1, 6 bases. Germline assignment: CDR1 MGHRA and CDR2 YSYEKL. Trimming pared 3 bases from V and 7 bases from J, leaving 15 bases between. The CDR3 extends over 15 amino acids. The CDR3 is CASSHGGGRGEKLFF. In DNA, the CDR3 is TGCGCCAGCAGCCACGGGGGGGGGCGGGGTGAAAAACTGTTTTTT.

The chain carries TRBV6-5 and TRBJ1-5; D remains ambiguous. This CDR3 is built from 15 residues. Germline lookup yields CDR1 MNHEY and CDR2 SVGAGI. Trimming left V 0 bases short and J 7 bases short, with 13 bases between. CDR3 sequence (DNA): TGTGCCAGCAGTTACTCGAGGGCGCCACTCCAGCCCCAGCATTTT. Translated: CASSYSRAPLQPQHF.

The chain combines TRBV25-1 with TRBJ2-1; 14 bases match TRBD2. With 6 bases clipped from V and 1 base from J, the junction kept 5 bases outside the gene matches. Per the germline V gene, CDR1 is MGHDK and CDR2 is SYGVNS. The CDR3 has 17 residues. CDR3 DNA: TGTGCCAGCAGGGGACTAGCGGGAGATTCATCCTACAATGAGCAGTTCTTC. Its protein is CASRGLAGDSSYNEQFF.

This chain joins TRBV19 and TRBJ1-5; the D is unclear. Germline CDR1 LNHDA, CDR2 SQIVND (reference sequence). V gave up 6 bases and J gave up 1 base, with 10 bases separating them. The CDR3 totals 14 residues. CDR3 DNA: TGTGCCAGTAGCCCGGTGGGCAGCAATCAGCCCCAGCATTTT. Protein: CASSPVGSNQPQHF.

The chain combines TRBV7-9 with TRBJ1-2, with TRBD1 matching 7 bases. The junction had 3 bases not matched to a gene; V was cut back by 1 base and J by 4 bases. CDR1 is SEHNR and CDR2 is FQNEAQ in the germline V gene (reference sequence). The CDR3 is 14 amino acids. The CDR3 DNA follows: TGTGCCAGCAGCTTAGGGGACAGCCTCTATGGCTACACCTTC. This sequence encodes CASSLGDSLYGYTF.

The chain links TRBV4-1 to TRBJ1-4; 8 nucleotides align to TRBD1. The CDR3 totals 15 residues. Germline CDR1 MGHRA, CDR2 YSYEKL. V dropped 4 bases and J dropped 3; count of bases not matched to a gene: 4. Written as DNA, the CDR3 is TGCGCCAGCAGCCTCCAGGGGGCCGCTAATGAAAAACTGTTTTTT. Protein sequence: CASSLQGAANEKLFF.